A single sample gave rise to the 19 T cell receptor beta chains below, sequenced in a study of blood T cell repertoires in COVID-19. Profiling relied on immunoSEQ multiplex PCR, and the TCRdb table lists in-frame clones only, not all of them. The table includes 430,000 or so clones, around nine tenths detected once. Sequencing input: PBMCs or T cells enriched from blood (not recorded which). The receptors were gathered from a woman between 40 and 50 years old who had recovered from COVID-19.

This sequence joins TRBV7-6 and TRBJ2-1; TRBD2 matches at 9 bases. This CDR3 region has 17 residues. The germline gives CDR1 SGHVS, CDR2 FNYEAQ. V lost 3 bases, J lost 6 bases, and 12 bases stayed unmatched. The CDR3 sequence: CASSFRGLATLGNEQFF. Here the CDR3 DNA reads TGTGCCAGCAGCTTCCGGGGACTAGCCACCTTGGGCAATGAGCAGTTCTTC.

The V and J genes are TRBV29-1 and TRBJ1-4; tentatively, D is TRBD1 (5 bases). Germline assignment: CDR1 SQVTM and CDR2 ANQGSEA. Trimming left V 2 bases short and J 8 bases short, with 9 bases between. This CDR3 contains 12 residues. The CDR3 nucleotides are TGCAGCGTTGAAACCCCAGGGGAAAAACTGTTTTTT. Its protein product is CSVETPGEKLFF. Combining the CDR3 with reference TRBV29-1 and TRBJ1-4 gives the whole variable domain SAVISQKPSRDICQRGTSLTIQCQVDSQVTMMFWYRQQPGQSLTLIATANQGSEATYESGFVIDKFPISRPNLTFSTLTVSNMSPEDSSIYLCSVETPGEKLFFGSGTQLSVL.

The V gene is TRBV12-3 or TRBV12-4, the J gene TRBJ1-2; D remains unclear. V was pared by 6 bases and J by 5 bases, with 7 bases between. The CDR3 totals 11 residues. The CDR3 is CASSGEYGYTF. The CDR3 DNA reads as TGTGCCAGCAGCGGGGAGTATGGCTACACCTTC.

The chain carries TRBV18 and TRBJ1-1; tentative D call: TRBD1 (5 bases). V shed 4 bases and J shed 1 base, with 13 bases lying between them. The CDR3 spans 15 residues. Germline CDR1 KGHSH, CDR2 LQKENI. In nucleotides, the CDR3 is TGTGCCAGCTCACTATCAGGGCAGCAGAACACTGAAGCTTTCTTT. This gives the protein CASSLSGQQNTEAFF.

This clone was seen a single time. The rearrangement uses TRBV21-1 and TRBJ1-4; the listed D gene, TRBD1, was not tested against the DNA. TRBV21-1 is a pseudogene. This CDR3 contains 17 residues. The DNA for the CDR3 is TGTGCCAGCAGCAATCTGGCCCCGGGACAGGGGGATGAAAAACTGTTTTTT. This codes for CASSNLAPGQGDEKLFF.

The chain combines TRBV27 with TRBJ2-3; possible D gene TRBD1, 5 bases. This CDR3 region has 15 residues. Germline CDR1 MNHEY, CDR2 SMNVEV (reference sequence). Trimming cost V 2 bases and J 4 bases, with 13 bases left between them. The CDR3 loop reads CASSLIVGRADTQYF. DNA of the CDR3: TGTGCCAGCAGTTTAATCGTAGGCAGGGCAGATACGCAGTATTTT.

J is TRBJ2-7 and V is TRBV18, with a possible D match to TRBD1 (5 bases). Looked up from germline, CDR1 is KGHSH and CDR2 is LQKENI. V gave up 3 bases and J gave up 2 bases, with 11 bases separating them. This CDR3 is built from 14 residues. For the CDR3, the DNA is TGTGCCAGCTCACCGTCTTACAGGACCTACGAGCAGTACTTC. Translation: CASSPSYRTYEQYF.

The rearrangement joins TRBV24-1 to TRBJ2-3; 10 positions match TRBD1. V dropped 2 bases and J dropped 3; count of bases not matched to a gene: 4. The CDR3 consists of 16 residues. Germline CDR1 KGHDR, CDR2 SFDVKD. CDR3 residues: CATSDSDRGWTDTQYF. The CDR3 nucleotides read TGTGCCACCAGTGATTCGGACAGGGGGTGGACAGATACGCAGTATTTT.

This clone was seen just once. This rearrangement joins TRBV7-9 to TRBJ1-2; D is unresolved. Trimming removed 3 bases at V and 8 bases at J, with 10 bases between. Germline V gene data show CDR1 as SEHNR and CDR2 as FQNEAQ (reference sequence). There are 12 residues in the CDR3. The CDR3 sequence: CASSLAPVGYTF. CDR3 coding DNA: TGTGCCAGCAGCTTGGCCCCCGTAGGCTACACCTTC.

The V gene is TRBV9, the J gene TRBJ2-5; TRBD1 matches at 10 bases. J lost 6 bases, V lost 3 bases, and 14 bases had no gene match. CDR3 size: 17 residues. Germline V gene sequence: CDR1 SGDLS, CDR2 YYNGEE. CDR3 sequence (DNA): TGTGCCAGCAGCGCGGGAAAACGGGACAGGGGTGCGAAGACCCAGTACTTC. It encodes CASSAGKRDRGAKTQYF.

The genes are TRBV25-1 and TRBJ2-5; weak D call: TRBD2 (5 bases). This CDR3 contains 11 residues. The V gene lost 6 bases and the J gene lost 4 bases, with 6 bases spanning the gap. Per germline, CDR1 MGHDK and CDR2 SYGVNS. CDR3 amino acids: CASRAGETQYF. CDR3 sequence (DNA): TGTGCCAGCAGGGCGGGAGAGACCCAGTACTTC.

The V call is TRBV5-5, the J call TRBJ2-7, with D perhaps TRBD1 (5 bases). CDR1 is SGHKS, CDR2 YYEKEE, per germline (reference sequence). The CDR3 has 15 amino acids. V was shortened by 1 base and J by 2 bases, with 13 bases between the two germline ends. Written as DNA, the CDR3 is TGTGCCAGCAGCTTGAGTCAGGGATTCGCCTACGAGCAGTACTTC. This sequence encodes CASSLSQGFAYEQYF.

This chain links TRBV28 with TRBJ2-3, with TRBD1 matching over 12 bases. Germline CDR1 and CDR2: MDHEN and SYDVKM. The V gene end was trimmed by 6 bases and the J gene end by 3 bases; junction bases not matched to a gene: 10. CDR3 size: 17 residues. CDR3 in amino acids: CASSPIRDRGLTDTQYF. CDR3 DNA sequence: TGTGCCAGCAGCCCAATCCGGGACAGGGGGCTTACAGATACGCAGTATTTT.

The chain uses TRBV9 and TRBJ2-7; D may be TRBD2 (6 bases). CDR1 and CDR2 (germline): SGDLS, YYNGEE. The CDR3 contains 14 residues. Trimming left V 4 bases short and J 7 bases short, with 18 bases between. The CDR3 is CASSTSPNGREQYF. The CDR3 DNA reads as TGTGCCAGCAGCACAAGTCCAAACGGGAGAGAGCAGTACTTC.

This rearrangement joins TRBV5-4 to TRBJ2-7, with a weak D call TRBD2 (5 bases). Germline CDR1 is SGHNT and CDR2 is YYREEE (reference sequence). The V gene lost 0 bases and the J gene lost 7 bases, with 11 bases spanning the gap. The CDR3 covers 13 residues. The chain's CDR3 is CASSLGVLGEQYF. CDR3 DNA sequence: TGTGCCAGCAGCTTGGGGGTACTAGGGGAGCAGTACTTC.

This chain connects TRBV6-5 to TRBJ1-1; 8 nucleotides align to TRBD1. In germline, CDR1 is MNHEY, CDR2 SVGAGI. J gave up 4 bases and V 8 bases, and 9 bases lay outside the gene matches. The CDR3 covers 14 residues. The CDR3 coding sequence is TGTGCCAGCTCCGACCAGGGGGCAGGCACTGAAGCTTTCTTT. The encoded protein is CASSDQGAGTEAFF.

As for this clone: The junction departs from germline at one end; a sequencing error may be responsible. J is TRBJ2-1 and V is TRBV9; 13 bases agree with TRBD2. The germline V gene encodes CDR1 SGDLS and CDR2 YYNGEE. This CDR3 has 16 residues. The CDR3 DNA reads as TGTGCCAGCAGCGTAGGGGAACTAGCGGGAGGGCCCGTAATTATCTTC. Residues: CASSVGELAGGPVIIF.

This clone was counted between two and nine times. The rearrangement uses TRBV5-1 and TRBJ1-3; 7 bases map to TRBD1. V lost 0 bases to trimming and J lost 6 bases; unmatched junction nucleotides: 9. This CDR3 is 16 amino acids long. Germline V CDR1 and CDR2: SGHRS, YFSETQ. The CDR3 region is CASSLGTGPEENTIYF. For the CDR3, the DNA is TGCGCCAGCAGCTTGGGGACAGGTCCTGAAGAAAACACCATATATTTT.

In regard to this clone: Other DNA sequences in the sample encode the same CDR3. The chain recombines TRBV29-1 with TRBJ1-1, with 7 nucleotides matching TRBD1. In germline, CDR1 is SQVTM, CDR2 ANQGSEA. The CDR3 has 12 residues. With V trimmed by 5 bases and J by 4 bases, 4 bases remained unmatched. The CDR3 coding sequence is TGCAGCGTTACGGACAGGTTCACTGAAGCTTTCTTT. Its protein is CSVTDRFTEAFF.